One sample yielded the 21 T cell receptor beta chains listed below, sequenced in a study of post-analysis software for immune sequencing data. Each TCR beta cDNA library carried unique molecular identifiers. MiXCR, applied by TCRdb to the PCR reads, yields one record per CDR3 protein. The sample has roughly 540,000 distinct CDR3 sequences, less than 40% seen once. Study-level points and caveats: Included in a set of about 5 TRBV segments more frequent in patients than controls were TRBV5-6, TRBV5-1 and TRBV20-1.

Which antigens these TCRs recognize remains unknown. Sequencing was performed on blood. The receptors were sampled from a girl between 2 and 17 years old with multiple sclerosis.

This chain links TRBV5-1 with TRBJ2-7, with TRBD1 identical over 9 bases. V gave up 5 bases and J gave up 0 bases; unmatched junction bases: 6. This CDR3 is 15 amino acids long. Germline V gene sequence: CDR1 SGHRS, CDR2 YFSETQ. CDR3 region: CASRYPGQGSYEQYF. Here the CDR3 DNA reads TGCGCCAGCAGGTATCCGGGACAGGGCTCCTACGAGCAGTACTTC.

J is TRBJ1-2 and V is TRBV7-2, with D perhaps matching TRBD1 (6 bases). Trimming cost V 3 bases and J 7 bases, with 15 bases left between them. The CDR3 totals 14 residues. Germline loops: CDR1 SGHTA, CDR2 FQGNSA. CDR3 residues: CASSFRGIQRGYTF. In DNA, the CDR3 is TGTGCCAGCAGCTTCAGGGGAATTCAACGTGGCTACACCTTC.

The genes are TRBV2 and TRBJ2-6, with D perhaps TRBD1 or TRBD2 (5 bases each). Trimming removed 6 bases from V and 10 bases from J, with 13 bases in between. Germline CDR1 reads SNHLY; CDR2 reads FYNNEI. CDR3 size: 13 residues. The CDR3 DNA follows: TGTGCCAGCAGGAGGGGAGCAGAAAACGTCCTGACTTTC. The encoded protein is CASRRGAENVLTF. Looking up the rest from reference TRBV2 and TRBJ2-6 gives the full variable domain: EPEVTQTPSHQVTQMGQEVILRCVPISNHLYFYWYRQILGQKVEFLVSFYNNEISEKSEIFDDQFSVERPDGSNFTLKIRSTKLEDSAMYFCASRRGAENVLTFGAGSRLTVL.

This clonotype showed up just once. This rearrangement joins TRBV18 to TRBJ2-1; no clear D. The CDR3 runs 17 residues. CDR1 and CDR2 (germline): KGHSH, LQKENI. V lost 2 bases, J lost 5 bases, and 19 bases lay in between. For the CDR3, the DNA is TGTGCCAGCTCACCAAGACTCGGTGGCGCTTGGGACAATGAGCAGTTCTTC. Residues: CASSPRLGGAWDNEQFF.

The CDR3: CASSLSASYRTDTQYF. In DNA form, the CDR3 reads TGTGCCAGCAGTTTATCAGCCTCCTACCGCACAGATACGCAGTATTTT. The V and J genes are TRBV27 and TRBJ2-3; D remains ambiguous. Germline lookup yields CDR1 MNHEY and CDR2 SMNVEV (reference sequence). Deletions cut 0 bases from V and 1 base from J, with 11 bases between. There are 16 residues in the CDR3.

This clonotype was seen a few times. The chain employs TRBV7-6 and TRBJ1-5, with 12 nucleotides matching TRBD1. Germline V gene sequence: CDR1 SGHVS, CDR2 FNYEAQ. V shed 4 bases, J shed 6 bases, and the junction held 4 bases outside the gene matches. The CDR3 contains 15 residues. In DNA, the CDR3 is TGTGCCAGCAGCTCCGGGACAGGGGGCGGTCAGCCCCAGCATTTT. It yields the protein CASSSGTGGGQPQHF.

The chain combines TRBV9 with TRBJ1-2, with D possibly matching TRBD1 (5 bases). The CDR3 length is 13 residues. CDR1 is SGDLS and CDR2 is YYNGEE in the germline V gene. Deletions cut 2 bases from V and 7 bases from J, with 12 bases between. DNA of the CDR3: TGTGCCAGCAGCGTGCAGGGAGGCGGTGGCTACACCTTC. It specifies CASSVQGGGGYTF.

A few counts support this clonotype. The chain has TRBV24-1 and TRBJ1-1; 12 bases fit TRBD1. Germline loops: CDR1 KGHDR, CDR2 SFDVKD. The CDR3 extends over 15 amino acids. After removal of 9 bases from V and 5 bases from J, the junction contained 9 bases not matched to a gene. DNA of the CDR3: TGTGCCACCGCTGAAACGGGACAGGGGGCGACTGAAGCTTTCTTT. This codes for CATAETGQGATEAFF.

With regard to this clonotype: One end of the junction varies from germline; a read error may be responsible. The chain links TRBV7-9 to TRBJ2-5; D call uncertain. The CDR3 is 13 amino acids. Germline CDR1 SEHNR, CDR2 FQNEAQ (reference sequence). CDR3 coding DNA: TGTACCAGCAGCTCCTCGTTGCAAGAGACCCAGTACTTC. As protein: CTSSSSLQETQYF.

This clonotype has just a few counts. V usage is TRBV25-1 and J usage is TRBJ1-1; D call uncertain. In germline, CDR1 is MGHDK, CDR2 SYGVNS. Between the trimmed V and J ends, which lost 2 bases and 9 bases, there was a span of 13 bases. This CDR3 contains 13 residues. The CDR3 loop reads CASSEARTTKAFF. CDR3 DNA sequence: TGTGCCAGCAGTGAAGCCCGGACGACGAAAGCTTTCTTT. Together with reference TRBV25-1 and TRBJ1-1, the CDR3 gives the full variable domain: EADIYQTPRYLVIGTGKKITLECSQTMGHDKMYWYQQDPGMELHLIHYSYGVNSTEKGDLSSESTVSRIRTEHFPLTLESARPSHTSQYLCASSEARTTKAFFGQGTRLTVV.

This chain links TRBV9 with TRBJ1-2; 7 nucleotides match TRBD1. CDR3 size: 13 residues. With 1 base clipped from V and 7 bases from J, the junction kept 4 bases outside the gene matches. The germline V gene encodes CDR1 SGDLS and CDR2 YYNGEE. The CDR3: CASSVLQGSGYTF. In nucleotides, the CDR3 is TGTGCCAGCAGCGTATTACAGGGGAGTGGCTACACCTTC.

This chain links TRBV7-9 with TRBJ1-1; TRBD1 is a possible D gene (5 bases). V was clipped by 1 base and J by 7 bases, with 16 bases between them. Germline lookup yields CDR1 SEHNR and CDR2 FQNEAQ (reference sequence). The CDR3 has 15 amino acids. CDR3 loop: CASSLGRLGQNEAFF. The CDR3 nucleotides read TGTGCCAGCAGCTTAGGGCGATTGGGGCAGAATGAAGCTTTCTTT.

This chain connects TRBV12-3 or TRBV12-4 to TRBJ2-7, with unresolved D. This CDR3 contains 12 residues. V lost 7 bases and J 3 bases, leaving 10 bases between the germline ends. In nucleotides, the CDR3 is TGTGCCAGCAAAGGATGGGGCTACGAGCAGTACTTC. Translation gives CASKGWGYEQYF.

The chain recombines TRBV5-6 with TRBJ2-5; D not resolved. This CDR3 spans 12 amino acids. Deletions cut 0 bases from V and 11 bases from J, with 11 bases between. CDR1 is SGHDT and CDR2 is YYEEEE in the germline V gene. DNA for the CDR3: TGTGCCAGCAGCTTGGAGCCACTCGGGCAGTACTTC. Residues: CASSLEPLGQYF.

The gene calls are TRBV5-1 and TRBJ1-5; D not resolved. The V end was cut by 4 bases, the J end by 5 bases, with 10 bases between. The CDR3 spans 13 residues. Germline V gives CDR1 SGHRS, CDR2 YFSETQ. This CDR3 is CASSTDGDQPQHF. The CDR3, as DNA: TGCGCCAGCAGCACGGACGGGGATCAGCCCCAGCATTTT.

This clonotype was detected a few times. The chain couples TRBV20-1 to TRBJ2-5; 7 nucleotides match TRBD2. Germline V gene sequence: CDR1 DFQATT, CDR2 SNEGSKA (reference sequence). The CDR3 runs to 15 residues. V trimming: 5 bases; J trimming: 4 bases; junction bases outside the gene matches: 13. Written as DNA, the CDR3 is TGCAGTGCTTTGAAAGCGGGGCTATCATTAGAGACCCAGTACTTC. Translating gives CSALKAGLSLETQYF.

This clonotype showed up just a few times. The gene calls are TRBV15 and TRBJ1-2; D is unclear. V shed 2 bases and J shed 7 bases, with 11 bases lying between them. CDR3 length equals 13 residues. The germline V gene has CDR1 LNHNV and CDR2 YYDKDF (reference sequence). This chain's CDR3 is CATSRIYYSGYTF. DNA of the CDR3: TGTGCCACCAGCAGAATCTATTATAGTGGCTACACCTTC.

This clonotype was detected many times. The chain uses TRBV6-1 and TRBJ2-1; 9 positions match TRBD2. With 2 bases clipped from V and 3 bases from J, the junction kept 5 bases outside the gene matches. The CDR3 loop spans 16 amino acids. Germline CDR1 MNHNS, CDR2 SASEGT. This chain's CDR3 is CASSESAGGFYNEQFF. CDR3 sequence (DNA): TGTGCCAGCAGTGAATCAGCGGGGGGTTTCTACAATGAGCAGTTCTTC.

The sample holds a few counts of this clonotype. CDR3 nucleotide sequence: TGTGCCAGCAGCTTACGAGGGGGGGGCCCAGATACGCAGTATTTT. Encoded protein: CASSLRGGGPDTQYF. V usage is TRBV7-9 and J usage is TRBJ2-3; tentatively, D is TRBD2 (7 bases). The germline V gene has CDR1 SEHNR and CDR2 FQNEAQ (reference sequence). The ends were cut back, 2 bases at V and 4 bases at J, with 13 bases in the middle. This CDR3 has 15 residues.

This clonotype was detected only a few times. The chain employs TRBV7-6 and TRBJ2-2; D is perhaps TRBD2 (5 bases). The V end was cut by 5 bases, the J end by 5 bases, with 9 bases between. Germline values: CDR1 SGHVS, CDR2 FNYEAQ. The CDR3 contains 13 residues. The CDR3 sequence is CASSGLLTGELFF. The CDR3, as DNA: TGTGCCAGCAGCGGACTCCTGACCGGGGAGCTGTTTTTT.

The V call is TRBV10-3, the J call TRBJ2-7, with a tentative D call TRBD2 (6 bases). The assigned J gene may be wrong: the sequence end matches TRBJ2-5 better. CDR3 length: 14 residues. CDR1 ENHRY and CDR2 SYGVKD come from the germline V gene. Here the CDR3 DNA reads TGTGCCATCAGTGATTCCGGGGGTGAGGAGACCCAGTACTTC. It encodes CAISDSGGEETQYF.